One sample yielded the 20 T cell receptor beta chains listed below, sequenced in a study of CD8 T cells in Susac syndrome. RNA totalling roughly 0.45 to 1 ug underwent reverse transcription with random hexamers. TCRdb analysed the immunoSEQ multiplex PCR reads with MiXCR anew, one entry per CDR3 protein. Of 120,000 or so distinct CDR3 sequences listed, around 94% are singletons. The sample comprised CD8+ T cells from PBMCs. The source is a human donor with Susac syndrome.

The CDR3 region has the DNA TGTGCCAGCAGCAAATACCGGACAGGACAGGGGGAGAACGAGCAGTACTTC. Translating it yields CASSKYRTGQGENEQYF. V usage is TRBV7-9 and J usage is TRBJ2-7, with 10 bases matching TRBD1. J lost 5 bases, V lost 5 bases, and 15 bases had no gene match. CDR1 and CDR2 (germline): SEHNR, FQNEAQ (reference sequence). The CDR3 contains 17 residues. The full variable domain, with the rest looked up from reference TRBV7-9 and TRBJ2-7, is DTGVSQNPRHKITKRGQNVTFRCDPISEHNRLYWYRQTLGQGPEFLTYFQNEAQLEKSRLLSDRFSAERPKGSFSTLEIQRTEQGDSAMYLCASSKYRTGQGENEQYFGPGTRLTVT.

The rearrangement uses TRBV7-9 and TRBJ2-1; the D gene could be TRBD1 or TRBD2 (5 bases each). V lost 2 bases and J 3 bases, leaving 23 bases between the germline ends. The CDR3 is 19 residues long. The V gene's germline CDR1 is SEHNR and CDR2 FQNEAQ (reference sequence). CDR3 nucleotide sequence: TGTGCCAGCAGCTTAAAAACGGGGCCCCGCGGCGGGTTCTACAATGAGCAGTTCTTC. This sequence encodes CASSLKTGPRGGFYNEQFF. The full variable domain, completed using reference TRBV7-9 and TRBJ2-1, is DTGVSQNPRHKITKRGQNVTFRCDPISEHNRLYWYRQTLGQGPEFLTYFQNEAQLEKSRLLSDRFSAERPKGSFSTLEIQRTEQGDSAMYLCASSLKTGPRGGFYNEQFFGPGTRLTVL.

CDR3: CASSYTGLEGNEQFF. CDR3 in DNA: TGTGCCAGCAGCTATACGGGACTCGAGGGGAATGAGCAGTTCTTC. The rearrangement links TRBV3-1 to TRBJ2-1; tentative D call: TRBD2 (6 bases). This CDR3 has 15 amino acids. Germline CDR1 LGHDT, CDR2 YNNKEL (reference sequence). Trimming removed 5 bases from V and 7 bases from J, with 18 bases in between.

This clonotype was recorded only once. The CDR3 reads CASSSDGTYSPLHF. The DNA for the CDR3 is TGTGCCAGCAGTTCGGACGGAACCTATTCACCCCTCCACTTT. The gene calls are TRBV6-2 or TRBV6-3 and TRBJ1-6; D is undetermined. Per germline, CDR1 MNHEY and CDR2 SVGEGT. With 4 bases removed from V and 8 bases from J, the gap between germline ends came to 12 bases. This CDR3 is built from 14 residues.

The CDR3 protein is CSVVGLAVDEQFF. CDR3 DNA sequence: TGCAGCGTTGTGGGACTAGCCGTGGATGAGCAGTTCTTC. V gene TRBV29-1 combines with J gene TRBJ2-1; 9 bases agree with TRBD2. Germline V gene sequence: CDR1 SQVTM, CDR2 ANQGSEA. The V gene end was trimmed by 4 bases and the J gene end by 8 bases; junction bases not matched to a gene: 6. The CDR3 is 13 residues long.

The rearrangement links TRBV7-6 to TRBJ1-3, with 8 bases aligning to TRBD1. The CDR3 spans 16 residues. V lost 0 bases to trimming and J lost 4 bases; unmatched junction nucleotides: 5. Per germline, CDR1 SGHVS and CDR2 FNYEAQ. CDR3 region: CASSLARQGTGNTIYF. CDR3 DNA: TGTGCCAGCAGCTTAGCCCGACAGGGGACCGGAAACACCATATATTTT.

The CDR3 DNA is TGTGCCAGCAGCTTAATGGGCCCGAATCAGCCCCAGCATTTT. This codes for CASSLMGPNQPQHF. The rearrangement links TRBV6-5 to TRBJ1-5; D is uncertain. The CDR3 is made up of 14 amino acids. CDR1 is MNHEY, CDR2 SVGAGI, per germline. Between the trimmed V and J ends, which lost 6 bases and 4 bases, there was a span of 13 bases.

CDR3 nucleotides: TGCAGTGCTAGCCAGGGGATGATCTACAATGAGCAGTTCTTC. Residues: CSASQGMIYNEQFF. This rearrangement joins TRBV20-1 to TRBJ2-1, with D possibly being TRBD1 (6 bases). V was shortened by 3 bases and J by 3 bases, with 12 bases between the two germline ends. The CDR3 is 14 amino acids. The germline CDR1 and CDR2 sequences are DFQATT and SNEGSKA (reference sequence).

This chain connects TRBV7-6 to TRBJ1-1; weak D call: TRBD1 (6 bases). V gave up 1 base and J gave up 6 bases, with 6 bases separating them. The germline gives CDR1 SGHVS, CDR2 FNYEAQ. The CDR3 loop spans 12 amino acids. The CDR3 DNA reads as TGTGCCAGCAGCTTAGGACAGGCTGAAGCTTTCTTT. Amino acids: CASSLGQAEAFF.

The chain couples TRBV6-1 to TRBJ2-7, with D tentatively TRBD1 (6 bases). The germline V gene encodes CDR1 MNHNS and CDR2 SASEGT. With 5 bases removed from V and 3 bases from J, the gap between germline ends came to 11 bases. The CDR3 extends over 13 amino acids. The CDR3 coding sequence is TGTGCCAGCAGTAAAGGACAGCTCTACGAGCAGTACTTC. Protein: CASSKGQLYEQYF.

V usage is TRBV5-1 and J usage is TRBJ1-4; a possible D gene is TRBD1 (5 bases). Trimming took off 0 bases at V and 6 bases at J, with 18 bases between the two ends. Germline V gene data show CDR1 as SGHRS and CDR2 as YFSETQ. The CDR3 spans 17 residues. The CDR3 DNA sequence: TGCGCCAGCAGCTTGGCTGGGGGAAGGACGGGGGATGAAAAACTGTTTTTT. Its translation is CASSLAGGRTGDEKLFF.

The chain uses TRBV9 and TRBJ2-7; unclear D gene. This CDR3 region has 12 residues. Germline-derived CDR1 and CDR2 are SGDLS and YYNGEE. V lost 0 bases to trimming and J lost 3 bases, with 4 bases between them. Here the CDR3 reads CASSVDGYEQYF. The DNA of the CDR3 is TGTGCCAGCAGCGTAGATGGCTACGAGCAGTACTTC.

The chain is built from TRBV19 and TRBJ2-4; weak D call: TRBD2 (5 bases). The CDR3 covers 16 residues. Germline CDR1 LNHDA, CDR2 SQIVND (reference sequence). Trimming removed 3 bases from V and 0 bases from J, with 12 bases in between. CDR3 region: CASSIEGLGAKNIQYF. Here the CDR3 DNA reads TGTGCCAGTAGTATCGAGGGTCTAGGAGCCAAAAACATTCAGTACTTC.

The chain employs TRBV7-8 and TRBJ2-1, with 11 bases that match TRBD2. The CDR3 spans 18 residues. Trimming took 0 bases from V and 8 from J; bases not matched to a gene: 12. Per the germline V gene, CDR1 is SGHVS and CDR2 is FQNEAQ. CDR3 nucleotide sequence: TGTGCCAGCAGCTTAGCCCTAGCGGGGGGAGGTTCGGGGGATGAGCAGTTCTTC. This gives the protein CASSLALAGGGSGDEQFF. Full variable domain (rest looked up from reference TRBV7-8 and TRBJ2-1): GAGVSQSPRYKVAKRGQDVALRCDPISGHVSLFWYQQALGQGPEFLTYFQNEAQLDKSGLPSDRFFAERPEGSVSTLKIQRTQQEDSAVYLCASSLALAGGGSGDEQFFGPGTRLTVL.

The chain recombines TRBV2 with TRBJ2-7; 8 bases are a match to TRBD1. This CDR3 contains 16 residues. Unmatched junction bases numbered 8, after V lost 4 bases and J lost 0 bases. Germline CDR1 reads SNHLY; CDR2 reads FYNNEI. The chain's CDR3 is CASSGKGTGNSYEQYF. The CDR3 nucleotides are TGTGCCAGCAGTGGTAAGGGGACAGGAAACTCCTACGAGCAGTACTTC.

The CDR3 region is CASSRRDSPNEKLFF. As DNA, the CDR3 is TGTGCCAGCAGCCGTAGGGACAGCCCCAATGAAAAACTGTTTTTT. The chain is built from TRBV9 and TRBJ1-4; TRBD1 matches 7 bases. The V gene's germline CDR1 is SGDLS and CDR2 YYNGEE. This CDR3 is 15 amino acids long. V lost 4 bases and J lost 5; bases outside the gene matches: 8.

The chain links TRBV5-4 to TRBJ2-1; 11 bases are shared with TRBD2. The junction had 7 bases not matched to a gene; V was cut back by 5 bases and J by 0 bases. The CDR3 sequence is 17 residues long. The germline CDR1 and CDR2 sequences are SGHNT and YYREEE (reference sequence). The CDR3 region has the DNA TGTGCCAGCAGTACTAGCGGGGGCCAGAGCTCCTACAATGAGCAGTTCTTC. Translated, it gives CASSTSGGQSSYNEQFF.

This clonotype has just a few counts. V and J are TRBV7-9 and TRBJ2-7; D might be TRBD1 (6 bases). The CDR3 covers 12 residues. Germline CDR1 is SEHNR and CDR2 is FQNEAQ (reference sequence). The DNA of the CDR3 is TGTGCTAGTGGCCAGGGGTCCTACGAGCAGTACTTC. Its protein is CASGQGSYEQYF.

The rearrangement uses TRBV5-6 and TRBJ2-7; 7 bases fit TRBD1. Unmatched junction bases numbered 6, after V lost 3 bases and J lost 0 bases. Germline CDR1 SGHDT, CDR2 YYEEEE. The CDR3 has 15 amino acids. The CDR3 sequence: CASSSPRDSSYEQYF. The DNA for the CDR3 is TGTGCCAGCAGCTCGCCGAGGGACAGCTCCTACGAGCAGTACTTC. Filled out from reference TRBV5-6 and TRBJ2-7, the complete variable domain reads DAGVTQSPTHLIKTRGQQVTLRCSPKSGHDTVSWYQQALGQGPQFIFQYYEEEERQRGNFPDRFSGHQFPNYSSELNVNALLLGDSALYLCASSSPRDSSYEQYFGPGTRLTVT.

V and J are TRBV30 and TRBJ1-1; D is possibly TRBD1 (5 bases). The V gene lost 4 bases and the J gene lost 0 bases, with 6 bases spanning the gap. CDR1 is GTSNPN, CDR2 SVGIG, per germline (reference sequence). There are 12 residues in the CDR3. The CDR3 loop is CAWTGLNTEAFF. The CDR3 DNA follows: TGTGCCTGGACAGGGTTGAACACTGAAGCTTTCTTT.